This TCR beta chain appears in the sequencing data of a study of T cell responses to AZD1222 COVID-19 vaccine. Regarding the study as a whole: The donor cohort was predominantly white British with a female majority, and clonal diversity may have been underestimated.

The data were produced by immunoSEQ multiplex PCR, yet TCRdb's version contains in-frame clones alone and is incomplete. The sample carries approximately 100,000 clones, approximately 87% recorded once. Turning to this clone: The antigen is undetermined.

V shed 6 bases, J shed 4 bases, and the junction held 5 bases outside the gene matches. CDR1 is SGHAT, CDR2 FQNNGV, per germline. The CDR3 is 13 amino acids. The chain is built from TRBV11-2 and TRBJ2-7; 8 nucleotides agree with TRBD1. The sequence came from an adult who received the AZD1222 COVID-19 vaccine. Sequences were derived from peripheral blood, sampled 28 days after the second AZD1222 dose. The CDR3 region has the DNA TGTGCCAGCAGAAGACAGGGGATGTACGAGCAGTACTTC. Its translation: CASRRQGMYEQYF.